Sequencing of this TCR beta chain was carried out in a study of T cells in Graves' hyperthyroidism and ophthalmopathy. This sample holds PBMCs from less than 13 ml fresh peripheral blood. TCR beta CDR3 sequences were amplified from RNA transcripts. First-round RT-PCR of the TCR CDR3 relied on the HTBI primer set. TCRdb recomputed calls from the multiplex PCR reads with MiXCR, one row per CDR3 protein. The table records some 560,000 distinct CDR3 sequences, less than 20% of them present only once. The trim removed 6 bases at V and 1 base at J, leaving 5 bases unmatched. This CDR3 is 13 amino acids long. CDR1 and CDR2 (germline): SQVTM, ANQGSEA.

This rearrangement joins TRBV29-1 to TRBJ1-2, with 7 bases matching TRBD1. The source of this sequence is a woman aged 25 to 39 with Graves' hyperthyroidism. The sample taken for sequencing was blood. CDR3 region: CSVGTDDNYGYTF. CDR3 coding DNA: TGCAGCGTCGGGACAGATGATAACTATGGCTACACCTTC.